Listed below are T cell receptor beta chains from one sample, sequenced in a study of CD8+ T cells in alopecia areata. Using immunoSEQ multiplex PCR, the repertoire was profiled, and TCRdb retains in-frame clones only, with some absent. The sample shows around 82,000 clones, about 51% of them seen only once. Sequencing used NKG2D-high CD8+ T cells sorted from blood. The origin of the receptors is a human donor with alopecia areata. Each CDR3 is given with its conserved first and last residue. Each record gives: J gene, clone size, CDR3 length, D gene, V gene, CDR3 protein, CDR3 DNA. D genes are given only for firm matches. Expanded clones get a size class; other rows say once, few or many, or leave the size out.

TRBJ2-1,-,15,-,TRBV4-1,CASSQVWGSDNEQFF,TGCGCCAGCAGCCAGGTCTGGGGGTCTGACAATGAGCAGTTCTTC
TRBJ1-2,-,14,TRBD1,TRBV28,CASSLWDRTNGYTF,TGTGCCAGCAGTCTATGGGACAGGACCAATGGCTACACCTTC
TRBJ2-3,-,14,-,TRBV28,CASSPQHSTDTQYF,TGTGCCAGCAGTCCTCAGCATAGCACAGATACGCAGTATTTT
TRBJ2-7,-,12,-,TRBV29-1,CSVGLPGDEQYF,TGCAGCGTGGGGCTGCCGGGGGACGAGCAGTACTTC
TRBJ2-7,once,11,-,TRBV29-1,CSVEDKDEQYF,TGCAGCGTTGAAGATAAGGACGAGCAGTACTTC
TRBJ2-7,-,14,-,TRBV27,CASSLSGGPGEQYF,TGTGCCAGCAGTTTATCGGGGGGGCCGGGCGAGCAGTACTTC
TRBJ2-1,-,16,-,TRBV27,CASSFRSGLGPNEQFF,TGTGCCAGCAGTTTCCGTTCAGGCCTTGGGCCAAATGAGCAGTTCTTC
TRBJ1-5,once,14,-,TRBV5-1,CASSLGTDYQPQHF,TGCGCCAGCAGCTTGGGGACAGACTATCAGCCCCAGCATTTT
TRBJ1-2,few,12,-,TRBV4-1,CASSQGYYGYTF,TGCGCCAGCAGCCAGGGGTACTATGGCTACACCTTC
TRBJ2-7,-,13,TRBD2,TRBV29-1,CSVERGDSYEQYF,TGCAGCGTTGAGCGGGGGGACTCCTACGAGCAGTACTTC
TRBJ2-3,-,13,TRBD1,TRBV30,CAWLDRDPDTQYF,TGTGCCTGGCTAGACAGGGACCCAGATACGCAGTATTTT
TRBJ2-6,-,16,-,TRBV4-1,CASSQQSHSGANVLTF,TGCGCCAGCAGCCAACAGAGCCACTCTGGGGCCAACGTCCTGACTTTC
TRBJ2-7,-,12,-,TRBV7-2,CASSEVGYEQYF,TGTGCCAGCAGCGAAGTGGGTTACGAGCAGTACTTC
TRBJ1-3,-,15,TRBD1,TRBV5-1,CASSFLPDRGNTIYF,TGCGCCAGCAGCTTTCTACCGGACAGGGGGAACACCATATATTTT
TRBJ2-3,-,15,-,TRBV30,CAWRKDTESTDTQYF,TGTGCCTGGAGAAAAGACACAGAGAGCACAGATACGCAGTATTTT
TRBJ2-1,-,15,TRBD2,TRBV7-2,CASLAAQSSYNEQFF,TGTGCCAGTCTAGCGGCGCAAAGCTCCTACAATGAGCAGTTCTTC
TRBJ2-7,-,14,-,TRBV30,CAWSVGIGLYEQYF,TGTGCCTGGAGTGTTGGGATCGGGCTCTACGAGCAGTACTTC
TRBJ2-1,few,16,-,TRBV28,CASSSIAESSYNEQFF,TGTGCCAGCAGCAGCATAGCCGAGAGCTCCTACAATGAGCAGTTCTTC
TRBJ2-7,-,13,TRBD1,TRBV11-2,CASSRQGAYEQYF,TGTGCCAGCAGCCGACAGGGGGCCTACGAGCAGTACTTC
TRBJ2-5,few,14,TRBD2,TRBV5-4,CASSFSGGWETQYF,TGTGCCAGCAGCTTTAGCGGGGGGTGGGAGACCCAGTACTTC
TRBJ2-5,-,13,TRBD1,TRBV27,CASSYTGGETQYF,TGTGCCAGCAGTTATACAGGGGGTGAGACCCAGTACTTC
TRBJ2-3,few,13,-,TRBV4-1,CASQAVGSDTQYF,TGCGCCAGTCAGGCGGTGGGGTCAGATACGCAGTATTTT
TRBJ1-4,-,13,-,TRBV2,CASRSSTNEKLFF,TGTGCCAGCAGGAGCTCAACTAATGAAAAACTGTTTTTT
TRBJ1-2,-,15,-,TRBV4-1,CASSQEIRATYGYTF,TGCGCCAGCAGCCAAGAAATCAGAGCAACCTATGGCTACACCTTC
TRBJ2-7,-,11,-,TRBV9,CASSQAGEQYF,TGTGCCAGCTCACAGGCGGGTGAGCAGTACTTC
TRBJ1-1,-,14,-,TRBV7-6,CASSPGGANTEAFF,TGTGCCAGCAGTCCCGGTGGGGCGAACACTGAAGCTTTCTTT
TRBJ2-5,-,14,-,TRBV23-1,CASSQSRGKETQYF,TGCGCCAGCAGTCAATCACGGGGAAAAGAGACCCAGTACTTC
TRBJ2-7,-,15,-,TRBV4-3,CASSQDLTLGTEQYF,TGCGCCAGCAGCCAAGATCTGACTTTAGGTACCGAGCAGTACTTC
TRBJ1-1,few,10,-,TRBV30,CACRVPEAFF,TGTGCCTGTCGTGTCCCTGAAGCTTTCTTT
TRBJ2-7,-,11,-,TRBV19,CASGDFSEQYF,TGTGCCAGTGGCGATTTTTCCGAGCAGTACTTC
TRBJ1-2,-,14,TRBD1,TRBV29-1,CSVATGGADYGYTF,TGCAGCGTTGCGACAGGGGGCGCGGACTATGGCTACACCTTC
TRBJ2-5,-,16,TRBD2,TRBV28,CASSSLLLAGGETQYF,TGTGCCAGCAGTTCCTTATTACTAGCGGGAGGGGAGACCCAGTACTTC
TRBJ1-6,-,15,TRBD1,TRBV18,CASSLLDRDGSPLHF,TGTGCCAGCTCACTCCTGGACAGGGACGGTTCACCCCTCCACTTT
TRBJ1-2,-,11,-,TRBV6-6,CASRGDYGYTF,TGTGCCAGCCGAGGGGACTATGGCTACACCTTC
TRBJ2-5,-,11,-,TRBV30,CAWRVWETQYF,TGTGCCTGGAGGGTTTGGGAGACCCAGTACTTC
TRBJ2-7,-,14,TRBD2,TRBV28,CASSFSGKIYEQYF,TGTGCCAGCAGCTTCAGCGGGAAAATCTACGAGCAGTACTTC
TRBJ1-2,-,17,TRBD1,TRBV4-1,CASSLRTGGKDHYGYTF,TGCGCCAGCAGCCTCCGGACAGGGGGGAAAGACCACTATGGCTACACCTTC
TRBJ2-5,few,13,-,TRBV29-1,CSVVRPSGETQYF,TGCAGCGTTGTTCGCCCCTCGGGGGAGACCCAGTACTTC
TRBJ1-6,-,12,-,TRBV14,CASSLHGSPLHF,TGTGCCAGCAGCTTACATGGTTCACCCCTCCACTTT
TRBJ1-2,-,12,-,TRBV6-6,CAIWTANYGYTF,TGTGCCATCTGGACAGCTAACTATGGCTACACCTTC
TRBJ1-1,few,13,-,TRBV29-1,CSVPYRVNTEAFF,TGCAGCGTGCCATATCGGGTGAACACTGAAGCTTTCTTT
TRBJ1-1,-,15,-,TRBV11-2,CASSLEIGAGTEAFF,TGTGCCAGCAGCTTAGAGATAGGGGCGGGAACTGAAGCTTTCTTT
TRBJ1-2,-,14,TRBD1,TRBV28,CASSPPGTGNGYTF,TGTGCCAGCAGCCCCCCTGGGACAGGGAATGGCTACACCTTC
TRBJ2-7,-,13,-,TRBV10-3,CAIKDGSRYEQYF,TGTGCCATCAAGGATGGGTCGCGCTACGAGCAGTACTTC
TRBJ2-2,-,13,-,TRBV10-3,CAIRDRNTGELFF,TGTGCCATCAGGGACAGGAACACCGGGGAGCTGTTTTTT
TRBJ2-7,few,13,-,TRBV11-2,CASSLTGGYEQYF,TGTGCCAGCAGCTTAACCGGGGGCTACGAGCAGTACTTC
TRBJ2-3,-,16,TRBD2,TRBV29-1,CSVEFVQRGDTDTQYF,TGCAGCGTTGAATTCGTCCAGCGGGGGGACACAGATACGCAGTATTTT
TRBJ1-1,-,14,-,TRBV11-3,CASSLRAMNTEAFF,TGTGCCAGCAGTCTCAGGGCTATGAACACTGAAGCTTTCTTT
TRBJ2-7,-,14,TRBD1,TRBV2,CASSGGQVVYEQYF,TGTGCCAGCAGTGGTGGACAGGTGGTCTACGAGCAGTACTTC
TRBJ1-5,few,15,TRBD1,TRBV27,CASSAGQISNQPQHF,TGTGCCAGCAGCGCGGGACAGATTAGCAATCAGCCCCAGCATTTT
TRBJ2-7,-,13,TRBD1,TRBV5-1,CASSFGTAYEQYF,TGCGCCAGCAGCTTTGGGACAGCCTACGAGCAGTACTTC